A selection of T cell receptor beta chains follows, all from one sample in a study of identical twins. Each CDR3 protein gets one entry after TCRdb re-called the 5' RACE reads with MiXCR. This repertoire shows 1.5 million to 2 million distinct CDR3 sequences, roughly a third found once; its top ten account for more than 0.25%. The sample comprised cord blood. Receptor source: a newborn girl in good health. The CDR3 runs from the conserved cysteine through the conserved F or W. Fields, in order: D gene, V gene, J gene, clone size, CDR3 protein, CDR3 DNA. D genes are given only for firm matches. The size field is filled for only some rows; it gives once, few, many or a size class.

d_gene: NA
v_gene: TRBV24-1
j_gene: TRBJ1-1
abundance: NA
CDR3aa: CATSSSGGQAAFF
CDR3nt: TGTGCCACCAGTTCATCCGGTGGTCAGGCGGCTTTCTTT

d_gene: TRBD1
v_gene: TRBV27
j_gene: TRBJ2-1
abundance: NA
CDR3aa: CASSRTQGAYNEQFF
CDR3nt: TGTGCCAGCAGCCGTACACAGGGGGCCTACAATGAGCAGTTCTTC

d_gene: NA
v_gene: TRBV4-1
j_gene: TRBJ2-7
abundance: few
CDR3aa: CASSQDRKGFEQYF
CDR3nt: TGCGCCAGCAGCCAAGACAGAAAGGGGTTCGAGCAGTACTTC

d_gene: TRBD1
v_gene: TRBV27
j_gene: TRBJ2-7
abundance: few
CDR3aa: CASNNRGSSYEQYF
CDR3nt: TGTGCCAGCAACAACAGGGGTTCCTCCTACGAGCAGTACTTC

d_gene: NA
v_gene: TRBV21-1
j_gene: TRBJ2-6
abundance: NA
CDR3aa: CASSKRAGSSGANVLTF
CDR3nt: TGTGCCAGCAGCAAACGGGCAGGGTCCTCTGGGGCCAACGTCCTGACTTTC

d_gene: NA
v_gene: TRBV24-1
j_gene: TRBJ2-3
abundance: NA
CDR3aa: CATSAASGHPDTQYF
CDR3nt: TGTGCCACCAGCGCCGCCTCGGGACACCCAGATACGCAGTATTTT

d_gene: TRBD2
v_gene: TRBV6-4
j_gene: TRBJ2-2
abundance: NA
CDR3aa: CASSDPSSGNTGELFF
CDR3nt: TGTGCCAGCAGTGATCCTTCTAGCGGGAACACCGGGGAGCTGTTTTTT

d_gene: NA
v_gene: TRBV15
j_gene: TRBJ2-3
abundance: many
CDR3aa: CATSRTGTDTQYF
CDR3nt: TGTGCCACCAGCAGGACAGGCACAGATACGCAGTATTTT

d_gene: NA
v_gene: TRBV5-1
j_gene: TRBJ1-2
abundance: few
CDR3aa: CASSIGQINYGYTF
CDR3nt: TGCGCCAGCAGCATAGGACAGATAAACTATGGCTACACCTTC

d_gene: TRBD2
v_gene: TRBV27
j_gene: TRBJ2-7
abundance: few
CDR3aa: CASSLLGGETYEQYF
CDR3nt: TGTGCCAGCAGTTTATTGGGGGGGGAAACCTACGAGCAGTACTTC

d_gene: NA
v_gene: TRBV5-6
j_gene: TRBJ1-5
abundance: NA
CDR3aa: CASSSRTPGQPQHF
CDR3nt: TGTGCCAGCAGCTCCAGGACCCCTGGTCAGCCCCAGCATTTT

d_gene: NA
v_gene: TRBV14
j_gene: TRBJ2-5
abundance: few
CDR3aa: CASSHGPSKQYF
CDR3nt: TGTGCCAGCAGCCATGGACCGTCGAAGCAGTACTTC

d_gene: NA
v_gene: TRBV5-1
j_gene: TRBJ2-2
abundance: NA
CDR3aa: CASTPDANTGELFF
CDR3nt: TGCGCCAGCACACCAGACGCGAACACCGGGGAGCTGTTTTTT

d_gene: NA
v_gene: TRBV2
j_gene: TRBJ2-1
abundance: NA
CDR3aa: CASSEEVSSYNEQFF
CDR3nt: TGTGCCAGCAGTGAAGAGGTTAGCTCCTACAATGAGCAGTTCTTC

d_gene: NA
v_gene: TRBV10-2
j_gene: TRBJ1-5
abundance: NA
CDR3aa: CASMGYGNQPQHF
CDR3nt: TGCGCCAGCATGGGGTACGGCAATCAGCCCCAGCATTTT

d_gene: NA
v_gene: TRBV6-6
j_gene: TRBJ2-1
abundance: NA
CDR3aa: CASTRGGGASYNEQFF
CDR3nt: TGTGCCAGCACCAGGGGAGGGGGGGCCTCCTACAATGAGCAGTTCTTC

d_gene: TRBD2
v_gene: TRBV28
j_gene: TRBJ2-5
abundance: NA
CDR3aa: CASSFPPRVAGGPKYNEQYF
CDR3nt: TGTGCCAGCAGTTTTCCCCCTCGGGTAGCGGGAGGGCCGAAGTACAATGAGCAGTACTTC

d_gene: TRBD2
v_gene: TRBV5-1
j_gene: TRBJ2-3
abundance: few
CDR3aa: CASSFRLAGGRADTQYF
CDR3nt: TGCGCCAGCAGCTTCCGACTAGCGGGAGGTCGCGCAGATACGCAGTATTTT